This entry concerns a single T cell receptor (beta chain). The antigen it recognizes is unknown. No base-level quality is on record; no much larger clone is a single base apart. This sample is drawn from a study of T cell clonotyping in hematopoietic cell transplantation (dated by TCRdb to the early 2020s). For context, the study as a whole: Recipient samples taken before transplant were collected after cytoreduction. Patients were recruited between late 2015 and January 2017 and followed until late 2020 or death. A total of 135 blood samples were collected in the study from some 40 consecutive transplant recipients and their related donors. Overall study results and their limits: Just a small fraction of recipient repertoires overlapped with donor repertoires, and more than 97% appeared de novo at the given depth. Broader TCR repertoire diversity after transplant was predicted by Inverse Simpson Index values from donors and from recipients before transplant. The sample size was limited, and CD4 and CD8 repertoire contributions could not be separated because cells were not sorted. After transplant, TCR diversity in recipients dropped, and pathologically expanded clonotypes increased progressively from day 30 to day 180.

The immunoSEQ assay, a bias-controlled multiplex PCR using V- and J-specific primers, was used to amplify TCR beta CDR3 regions from genomic DNA. A proprietary barcode and Illumina adapter sequences were added to the CDR3 amplicons in a second PCR step. CDR3 libraries were sequenced on an Illumina MiSeq instrument. The published analysis was carried out like this. Export and quality control were handled in immunoSEQ Analyzer 3.0, while downstream analyses relied on R Bioconductor and Immunarch. Only productive rearrangements in the normalized downsampled data set were used to calculate repertoire metrics. Pathologically expanded clonotypes were defined as those larger than 5 templates in the normalized cohort. The Inverse Simpson Index was used to measure repertoire diversity. To capture all clonotypes, the CMV-specificity analyses were run on the non-normalized data set. What TCRdb holds here is the immuneACCESS table cut down to in-frame rearrangements. Part of the clones is not present; checked against another copy, under half of the missing clones reflect an unresolved V gene, and the others are unexplained. The DNA gave D and trimming, while V, J and clone size come from that table. The table for this sample lists tens of thousands of clones; roughly 91% of them were counted only once. The top ten constitute 2% to 2.5% of the sample.

The time point label here, explained by the study, means: recipient sample about 28 days before transplant, after cytoreduction. Recipient blood was collected about 28 days before transplant and at days 30, 100 and 180 after transplant. Nuclei Lysis Solution was used to extract genomic DNA from fresh or cryopreserved unfractionated peripheral blood mononuclear cells. The germline V gene encodes CDR1 SGHTA and CDR2 FQGNSA. V is cut by 1 base and J by 5 bases, and the space between the germline ends is 14 bases. Measured from the cysteine to the phenylalanine, the CDR3 is 15 residues long. The retained sequence is limited to the CDR3, 45 bases, with the frame set at the first base.

The input for sequencing was peripheral blood mononuclear cells, taken before stem cell transplant. The origin of this receptor is a man between 45 and 60 years old with acute myeloid leukemia. Some clones in this sample may be carry-over from other donors' samples. The chain joins TRBV7-2 to TRBJ2-5, with the D gene uncertain. The CDR3 region has the sequence CASSLVDAQYETQYF. Here is the DNA: TGTGCCAGCAGCTTAGTGGACGCCCAGTACGAGACCCAGTACTTC.